Following are 23 T cell receptor beta chains from one sample sequenced in a study of blood T cell repertoires in COVID-19. Profiling relied on immunoSEQ multiplex PCR, and the TCRdb table lists in-frame clones only, not all of them. The table lists about 150,000 clones, over 80% of them singletons. Sequencing input: PBMCs or T cells enriched from blood (not recorded which). The receptors here all came from a man in his 70s who had been exposed to COVID-19.

The rearrangement links TRBV7-2 to TRBJ2-5; D is unclear. The germline CDR1 and CDR2 sequences are SGHTA and FQGNSA. The CDR3 has 14 amino acids. V was trimmed by 5 bases and J by 4 bases, leaving 14 bases between them. The DNA of the CDR3 is TGTGCCAGCAGCCCGCCCCCTAGTCTAGAGACCCAGTACTTC. Amino acid sequence: CASSPPPSLETQYF. The full variable domain, in which reference TRBV7-2 and TRBJ2-5 provide the parts outside the CDR3, is GAGVSQSPSNKVTEKGKDVELRCDPISGHTALYWYRQSLGQGLEFLIYFQGNSAPDKSGLPSDRFSAERTGGSVSTLTIQRTQQEDSAVYLCASSPPPSLETQYFGPGTRLLVL.

The rearrangement links TRBV5-1 to TRBJ1-1; 8 bases line up with TRBD1. V trimming: 0 bases; J trimming: 11 bases; junction bases outside the gene matches: 3. CDR3 length equals 12 residues. CDR1 is SGHRS, CDR2 YFSETQ, per germline. The CDR3 is CASSLEDRVAFF. CDR3 nucleotides: TGCGCCAGCAGCTTGGAGGACAGGGTGGCTTTCTTT.

V gene TRBV2 combines with J gene TRBJ1-5, with 7 positions matching TRBD1. This CDR3 has 13 amino acids. Germline V gene lookup returns CDR1 SNHLY and CDR2 FYNNEI. With 4 bases clipped from V and 6 bases from J, the junction kept 3 bases outside the gene matches. The CDR3 region is CASSGQGSQPQHF. CDR3 DNA: TGTGCCAGCAGTGGACAGGGAAGTCAGCCCCAGCATTTT.

The J gene is TRBJ2-5, the V gene TRBV24-1, with D possibly matching TRBD1 (7 bases). CDR1 is KGHDR and CDR2 is SFDVKD in the germline V gene. This CDR3 is built from 17 residues. V was clipped by 4 bases and J by 1 base, with 18 bases between them. Here the CDR3 DNA reads TGTGCCACCAGTGACCCAAGGACAGGAGGGGGCCAAGAGACCCAGTACTTC. Translation gives CATSDPRTGGGQETQYF.

The genes are TRBV7-9 and TRBJ2-2; D is possibly TRBD1 (5 bases). The CDR3 runs 16 residues. CDR1 is SEHNR and CDR2 is FQNEAQ in the germline V gene (reference sequence). V gave up 5 bases and J gave up 0 bases, with 13 bases separating them. CDR3 DNA sequence: TGTGCCAGCAGCCTCAGCCGCAGGGCGAACACCGGGGAGCTGTTTTTT. This translates into CASSLSRRANTGELFF.

This chain connects TRBV27 to TRBJ1-6, with D perhaps TRBD1 (6 bases). The CDR3 has 18 amino acids. Trimming took off 2 bases at V and 7 bases at J, with 21 bases between the two ends. Per the germline V gene, CDR1 is MNHEY and CDR2 is SMNVEV (reference sequence). CDR3 loop: CASSLTYTGRTSNSPLHF. CDR3 nucleotide sequence: TGTGCCAGCAGTTTAACTTACACAGGGCGAACTTCCAATTCACCCCTCCACTTT.

This chain links TRBV5-1 with TRBJ1-1; D possibly corresponds to TRBD1 (5 bases). Per the germline V gene, CDR1 is SGHRS and CDR2 is YFSETQ. The CDR3 length is 17 residues. Trimming took 3 bases from V and 6 from J, leaving 24 bases between them. This chain's CDR3 is CASSWTFTAHKGAEAFF. The CDR3 DNA sequence: TGCGCCAGCAGCTGGACCTTTACAGCACATAAAGGGGCTGAAGCTTTCTTT.

This chain links TRBV6-4 with TRBJ2-3; D remains ambiguous. Germline lookup yields CDR1 MRHNA and CDR2 SNTAGT. CDR3 length: 14 amino acids. V was trimmed by 5 bases and J by 3 bases, leaving 12 bases between them. The CDR3: CASSKNSGTDTQYF. CDR3 DNA sequence: TGTGCCAGCAGTAAGAACTCCGGGACAGATACGCAGTATTTT.

This chain connects TRBV6-1 to TRBJ1-2; 7 positions match TRBD1. Germline assignment: CDR1 MNHNS and CDR2 SASEGT. CDR3 size: 16 residues. Trimming took 4 bases from V and 4 from J; bases not matched to a gene: 12. CDR3: CASSVMTGSNFYGYTF. CDR3 sequence (DNA): TGTGCCAGCAGTGTAATGACAGGGAGTAATTTCTATGGCTACACCTTC.

Here the CDR3 reads CASSPSRSYEQYF. CDR3 nucleotides: TGTGCCAGCAGCCCGTCTCGGAGCTACGAGCAGTACTTC. The chain links TRBV11-2 to TRBJ2-7, with D uncertain. The ends were cut back, 5 bases at V and 3 bases at J, with 11 bases in the middle. The CDR3 length is 13 residues. Germline-derived CDR1 and CDR2 are SGHAT and FQNNGV.

The genes are TRBV3-1 (or the pseudogene TRBV3-2) and TRBJ2-5; D is uncertain. This CDR3 contains 11 residues. CDR1 and CDR2 (germline): LGHDT, YNNKEL (reference sequence). The V end was cut by 7 bases, the J end by 4 bases, with 7 bases between. Here the CDR3 reads CASTKRETQYF. In DNA, the CDR3 is TGTGCCAGCACTAAGAGAGAGACCCAGTACTTC.

The rearrangement links TRBV4-3 to TRBJ1-2, with a tentative D call TRBD1 (6 bases). CDR3 length: 15 residues. With 4 bases removed from V and 6 bases from J, the gap between germline ends came to 18 bases. Germline CDR1 is LGHNA and CDR2 is YSLEER. CDR3 residues: CASSLLGALGDGYTF. As DNA, the CDR3 is TGCGCCAGCAGCCTTCTGGGGGCGTTAGGGGATGGCTACACCTTC.

The chain couples TRBV9 to TRBJ2-1, with 10 bases identical to TRBD2. The CDR3 sequence is 17 residues long. The V segment lost 4 bases and the J segment 5 bases; nucleotides outside the gene matches: 12. CDR1 and CDR2 (germline): SGDLS, YYNGEE. The CDR3 DNA is TGTGCCAGCAGCTTTCAGAAGACTAGCGGGCTGGACAATGAGCAGTTCTTC. Its translation: CASSFQKTSGLDNEQFF. The complete variable domain, with remaining parts taken from reference TRBV9 and TRBJ2-1, reads DSGVTQTPKHLITATGQRVTLRCSPRSGDLSVYWYQQSLDQGLQFLIQYYNGEERAKGNILERFSAQQFPDLHSELNLSSLELGDSALYFCASSFQKTSGLDNEQFFGPGTRLTVL.

The chain has TRBV2 and TRBJ2-5; 9 positions match TRBD2. The CDR3 totals 14 residues. Germline-derived CDR1 and CDR2 are SNHLY and FYNNEI. V gave up 6 bases and J gave up 5 bases; unmatched junction bases: 7. The CDR3 DNA sequence: TGTGCCAGCAGCTATAGCGGGAGTGAGGAGACCCAGTACTTC. Amino acids: CASSYSGSEETQYF. The whole variable domain, remainder taken from reference TRBV2 and TRBJ2-5, is EPEVTQTPSHQVTQMGQEVILRCVPISNHLYFYWYRQILGQKVEFLVSFYNNEISEKSEIFDDQFSVERPDGSNFTLKIRSTKLEDSAMYFCASSYSGSEETQYFGPGTRLLVL.

The V call is TRBV29-1, the J call TRBJ1-1, with 7 bases identical to TRBD1. Germline V lookup: CDR1 SQVTM, CDR2 ANQGSEA. V lost 6 bases and J lost 6; bases outside the gene matches: 7. The CDR3 contains 12 residues. As DNA, the CDR3 is TGCAGCGTCGACCACAGGGGAGCTGAAGCTTTCTTT. As protein: CSVDHRGAEAFF.

A remark on this clone: Since the CDR3 does not end with the conserved phenylalanine or tryptophan, this likely comes from a read error. The DNA is left out, because the CDR3 cannot be placed on it with certainty; the CDR3 is given as TCRdb lists it. The CDR3 protein is CASSQDPCGNH. J is TRBJ2-3 and V is TRBV3-1 (or the pseudogene TRBV3-2); no DNA check was done on the table's D call, TRBD2. Per germline, CDR1 LGHDT and CDR2 YNNKEL (reference sequence). 11 amino acids form the CDR3, both terminal residues included.

The chain has TRBV4-3 and TRBJ1-6; a weak D match, TRBD1 (5 bases). Germline CDR1 is LGHNA and CDR2 is YSLEER. V was shortened by 1 base and J by 11 bases, with 15 bases between the two germline ends. The CDR3 sequence is 15 residues long. In DNA form, the CDR3 reads TGCGCCAGCAGCCAAGCGACAGATCAAAGGACACCCCTCCACTTT. Residues: CASSQATDQRTPLHF.

This chain uses TRBV12-3 or TRBV12-4 with TRBJ2-7; TRBD1 aligns across 8 bases. This CDR3 is built from 13 residues. V shed 4 bases and J 3 bases; nucleotides not matched to a gene: 2. This chain's CDR3 is CASSWGQVYEQYF. Written as DNA, the CDR3 is TGTGCCAGCAGTTGGGGACAGGTCTACGAGCAGTACTTC.

This sequence joins TRBV28 and TRBJ1-5, with a possible D match to TRBD1 (5 bases). The CDR3 extends over 14 amino acids. V lost 7 bases to trimming and J lost 0 bases, with 10 bases between them. The germline V gene has CDR1 MDHEN and CDR2 SYDVKM. CDR3 protein: CASIQGYSNQPQHF. DNA of the CDR3: TGTGCCAGCATCCAGGGTTATAGCAATCAGCCCCAGCATTTT.

The chain carries TRBV28 and TRBJ2-5; 13 positions match TRBD2. Germline loops: CDR1 MDHEN, CDR2 SYDVKM. The CDR3 length is 15 residues. Trimming took 7 bases from V and 4 from J; bases not matched to a gene: 6. The CDR3 DNA is TGTGCCAGCACCCCGGGACTAGCGGGAACAGAGACCCAGTACTTC. This translates into CASTPGLAGTETQYF.

This sequence joins TRBV30 and TRBJ1-2; D gene unclear. V lost 5 bases, J lost 4 bases, and 17 bases lay in between. CDR1 GTSNPN and CDR2 SVGIG come from the germline V gene (reference sequence). The CDR3 is made up of 14 amino acids. CDR3 nucleotide sequence: TGTGCCTGGGTAACCCCCGCGGGGTTCTATGGCTACACCTTC. It encodes CAWVTPAGFYGYTF.

This chain joins TRBV5-5 and TRBJ1-3, with D perhaps matching TRBD1 (6 bases). Germline V lookup: CDR1 SGHKS, CDR2 YYEKEE (reference sequence). Trimming removed 3 bases from V and 3 bases from J, with 19 bases in between. This CDR3 comprises 17 residues. Here the CDR3 reads CASSSDSILLDGNTIYF. The CDR3 DNA sequence: TGTGCCAGCAGCTCGGACAGCATACTATTAGATGGAAACACCATATATTTT.

V gene TRBV19 combines with J gene TRBJ1-4, with 9 bases aligning to TRBD1. The germline CDR1 and CDR2 sequences are LNHDA and SQIVND (reference sequence). CDR3 length equals 15 residues. J was trimmed by 3 bases and V by 4 bases; bases with no gene match: 3. DNA of the CDR3: TGTGCCAGTAGTAGGGGACAGGGCCCTAATGAAAAACTGTTTTTT. It yields the protein CASSRGQGPNEKLFF.